This T cell receptor (beta chain) was observed in a study of OX40 agonist ivuxolimab in advanced cancers. Clones were sequenced by immunoSEQ multiplex PCR, and TCRdb holds only the in-frame ones, with some missing. Of 100,000 or so clones detected, about nine tenths appear once; the ten largest clones hold 0.6% to 0.75%. Sequenced here: CD4+ or CD8+ T cells sorted from blood, sampled in a trial of the OX40 agonist ivuxolimab. The receptor was derived from an adult with an advanced solid tumor such as melanoma, head and neck, liver or kidney cancer.

The CDR3 region is CASSLLGGTGGEKGYEQYF. In DNA form, the CDR3 reads TGTGCCAGCAGCCTCTTAGGCGGGACAGGGGGCGAAAAAGGTTACGAGCAGTACTTC. This chain links TRBV7-9 with TRBJ2-7, with 12 nucleotides matching TRBD1. With 5 bases clipped from V and 4 bases from J, the junction kept 18 bases outside the gene matches. Germline CDR1 SEHNR, CDR2 FQNEAQ (reference sequence). CDR3 size: 19 residues.